Listed below are T cell receptor beta chains from one sample, sequenced in a study of blood T cell repertoires in COVID-19. TCRdb's copy holds only in-frame clones and misses some; the assay was immunoSEQ multiplex PCR. Of about 95,000 clones in the sample, 89% were seen once. The sequenced sample consisted of peripheral blood. Receptors originate from a man aged 55 to 70 with COVID-19, enrolled during active disease. The CDR3 runs from the conserved cysteine through the conserved F or W. Each record gives: J gene, V gene, CDR3 length, CDR3 protein.

>TRBJ2-6|TRBV9|19
CASSVAGTSGVSGANVLTF
>TRBJ1-2|TRBV7-9|17
CASSSSGGAGANYGYTF
>TRBJ1-2|TRBV2|14
CASTETGVKYGYTF
>TRBJ2-7|TRBV7-2|14
CASSSPRGTYEQYF
>TRBJ1-5|TRBV19|14
CASGEGGVNQPQHF
>TRBJ2-5|TRBV24-1|16
CATSEYEHDYQETQYF
>TRBJ2-2|TRBV19|16
CASSIIGLANTGELFF
>TRBJ2-5|TRBV19|15
CASSSQQSTQETQYF
>TRBJ2-1|TRBV4-1|17
CASSQAWTTRAYNEQFF
>TRBJ1-1|TRBV5-1|15
CASSPDTGLNTEAFF
>TRBJ1-4|TRBV11-1|14
CASSPGQTNEKLFF
>TRBJ2-1|TRBV18|14
CASSPAGDYNEQFF
>TRBJ2-7|TRBV28|16
CASSLPNRSPSYEQYF
>TRBJ1-2|TRBV30|13
CAGGSQGGYGYTF